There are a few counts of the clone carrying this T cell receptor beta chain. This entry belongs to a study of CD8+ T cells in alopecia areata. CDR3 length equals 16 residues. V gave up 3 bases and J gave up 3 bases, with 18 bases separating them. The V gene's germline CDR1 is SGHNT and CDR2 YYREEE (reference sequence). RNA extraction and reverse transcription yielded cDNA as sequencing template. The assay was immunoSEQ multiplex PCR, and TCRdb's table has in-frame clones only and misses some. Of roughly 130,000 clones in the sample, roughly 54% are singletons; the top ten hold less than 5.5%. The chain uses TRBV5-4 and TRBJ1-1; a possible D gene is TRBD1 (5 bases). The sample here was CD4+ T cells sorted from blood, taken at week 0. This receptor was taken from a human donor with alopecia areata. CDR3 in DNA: TGTGCCAGCAGCTGGGGACCCTACTACGGGGACACTGAAGCTTTCTTT. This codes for CASSWGPYYGDTEAFF.